The rows below give T cell receptor beta chains drawn from one sample of a study of early T cells in non-severe SARS-CoV-2 infection. TCRdb reprocessed the 5' RACE reads via MiXCR and lists one record per CDR3 protein. This sample yields roughly 38,000 distinct CDR3 sequences, of which less than 7% are seen a single time; roughly 4.4% belongs to the top ten. This material consisted of whole blood, taken at baseline. Receptor source: an adult who was a healthcare worker with PCR-confirmed SARS-CoV-2 infection or an uninfected control (not recorded which). The CDR3 runs from the conserved cysteine through the conserved F or W. D genes are given only for firm matches. Not all rows give a size; the values are once, few, many and, for expanded clones, a class.

V	D	size	J	CDR3	DNA
TRBV12-5	.	many	TRBJ2-4	CASATENIQYF	TGTGCTAGTGCCACCGAAAACATTCAGTACTTC
TRBV12-3/TRBV12-4	.	.	TRBJ1-1	CASSWGAMNTEAFF	TGTGCCAGCAGCTGGGGAGCCATGAACACTGAAGCTTTCTTT
TRBV18	.	many	TRBJ2-7	CASSLSFGVDEQYF	TGTGCCAGCTCACTTTCGTTCGGGGTAGACGAGCAGTACTTC
TRBV12-5	.	many	TRBJ2-7	CASGLGSRDGPYEQYF	TGTGCTAGTGGTTTGGGATCGCGGGACGGACCCTACGAGCAGTACTTC
TRBV10-3	TRBD1	many	TRBJ2-7	CAISLGQFSYEQYF	TGTGCCATCAGCTTGGGACAGTTCTCCTACGAGCAGTACTTC
TRBV2	.	few	TRBJ2-4	CASTPRTAGKNIQYF	TGTGCCAGCACCCCGAGGACAGCGGGCAAAAACATTCAGTACTTC
TRBV20-1	.	few	TRBJ1-3	CSARDGSAPGNTIYF	TGCAGTGCTAGAGATGGGTCGGCACCTGGAAACACCATATATTTT
TRBV2	TRBD1	many	TRBJ1-1	CASSFRGGNTEAFF	TGTGCCAGCAGCTTCAGGGGGGGGAACACTGAAGCTTTCTTT
TRBV4-2	.	many	TRBJ2-3	CASSHWMASEFIESRTDTQYF	TGTGCCAGCAGCCACTGGATGGCTAGCGAGTTTATTGAGAGCCGCACAGATACGCAGTATTTT
TRBV12-3/TRBV12-4	.	many	TRBJ1-1	CASTPGTTNTEAFF	TGTGCCAGTACCCCCGGGACAACGAACACTGAAGCTTTCTTT
TRBV30	TRBD1	few	TRBJ2-4	CAWSEGTGGGDIQYF	TGTGCCTGGAGTGAAGGGACAGGGGGAGGTGACATTCAGTACTTC
TRBV20-1	TRBD2	many	TRBJ2-3	CSAEDRLSGGSDTQYF	TGCAGTGCTGAGGACCGACTAAGCGGGGGTTCAGATACGCAGTATTTT
TRBV5-1	TRBD1	many	TRBJ2-3	CASSYGTGGDTQYF	TGCGCCAGCAGCTACGGGACAGGCGGCGATACGCAGTATTTT
TRBV18	.	many	TRBJ2-1	CASSPGSVPYNEQFF	TGTGCCAGCTCACCAGGGTCGGTTCCCTACAATGAGCAGTTCTTC
TRBV6-5	.	many	TRBJ1-2	CASSYRQRLPGYGYTF	TGTGCCAGCAGTTACCGGCAGAGGCTACCAGGTTATGGCTACACCTTC